A single sample gave rise to the 22 T cell receptor beta chains below, sequenced in a study of T-cell memory formation after mild COVID-19. MiXCR was run by TCRdb on the 5' RACE reads, yielding one entry per CDR3 protein. The table shows about 340,000 distinct CDR3 sequences, with approximately 14% occurring only once. The sequenced sample was PBMCs or a T cell subset sorted from them (not recorded which). All receptors derive from a man aged 18 to 35 who had mild COVID-19 (a few samples of this study predate the infection). Cell type and time point are not known.

The sample holds many counts of this clonotype. Its ends do not fully match the called genes, so a read error is possible. The J gene is TRBJ1-5, the V gene TRBV4-3; D uncertain. CDR1 and CDR2 from the germline V gene are LGHNA and YSLEER. The length of the CDR3 is 15 residues. Here the CDR3 DNA reads TGCGCCAGCAGCCAAGAATCCCGGTTGGATCAACCCCAGCATTTT. The encoded protein is CASSQESRLDQPQHF.

CDR3 in amino acids: CASRQGNRNSPLHF. As DNA, the CDR3 is TGTGCCAGCAGGCAGGGTAATCGGAATTCACCCCTCCACTTT. The V call is TRBV6-5, the J call TRBJ1-6; possibly TRBD1 for D (5 bases). Trimming removed 6 bases from V and 7 bases from J, with 13 bases in between. Germline assignment: CDR1 MNHEY and CDR2 SVGAGI. The CDR3 extends over 14 amino acids.

This clonotype was seen a few times. The rearrangement links TRBV27 to TRBJ2-2; TRBD1 is a possible D gene (6 bases). V lost 5 bases, J lost 2 bases, and 15 bases lay in between. Per the germline V gene, CDR1 is MNHEY and CDR2 is SMNVEV (reference sequence). The CDR3 runs 16 residues. The DNA for the CDR3 is TGTGCCAGCAGTCCAAGCAGACAGGCCAACACCGGGGAGCTGTTTTTT. This translates into CASSPSRQANTGELFF.

This sequence joins TRBV20-1 and TRBJ1-1; no definite D call. There are 13 residues in the CDR3. V lost 6 bases and J lost 8, with 19 bases in between. Germline V gene lookup returns CDR1 DFQATT and CDR2 SNEGSKA (reference sequence). Written as DNA, the CDR3 is TGCAGTGCGCTGCCGCCGGGCCAGGCAGAAGCTTTCTTT. Translating gives CSALPPGQAEAFF.

J is TRBJ2-1 and V is TRBV7-2, with a possible D match to TRBD2 (7 bases). V was clipped by 1 base and J by 0 bases, with 16 bases between them. CDR1 is SGHTA, CDR2 FQGNSA, per germline. The CDR3 consists of 18 residues. The CDR3 loop is CASSLDTRGPRSYNEQFF. CDR3 nucleotides: TGTGCCAGCAGCTTAGATACGCGGGGGCCCCGCTCCTACAATGAGCAGTTCTTC.

This clonotype was found a few times. This chain connects TRBV3-1 to TRBJ2-2; the D is unclear. The CDR3 sequence is 12 residues long. Trimming left V 6 bases short and J 6 bases short, with 8 bases between. The germline V gene has CDR1 LGHDT and CDR2 YNNKEL (reference sequence). CDR3 amino acids: CASSRIPGELFF. The DNA of the CDR3 is TGTGCCAGCAGTCGTATCCCCGGGGAGCTGTTTTTT.

This clonotype occurred a few times. One base away lies a much larger clone, so this may be a sequencing read error. The chain carries TRBV7-2 and TRBJ1-2, with no clear D. Germline loops: CDR1 SGHTA, CDR2 FQGNSA. V gave up 4 bases and J gave up 3 bases, with 12 bases separating them. The CDR3 extends over 14 amino acids. CDR3: CASSSEKTDYGYTF. CDR3 nucleotides: TGTGCCAGCAGCTCCGAAAAGACGGACTATGGCTACACCTTC. Combining the CDR3 with reference TRBV7-2 and TRBJ1-2 gives the whole variable domain GAGVSQSPSNKVTEKGKDVELRCDPISGHTALYWYRQSLGQGLEFLIYFQGNSAPDKSGLPSDRFSAERTGGSVSTLTIQRTQQEDSAVYLCASSSEKTDYGYTFGSGTRLTVV.

This chain connects TRBV7-9 to TRBJ2-5; 8 positions match TRBD1. This CDR3 is 15 amino acids long. With 5 bases clipped from V and 2 bases from J, the junction kept 7 bases outside the gene matches. Germline CDR1 reads SEHNR; CDR2 reads FQNEAQ (reference sequence). DNA of the CDR3: TGTGCCAGCAGCCCTCAGGGGGCGGATCAAGAGACCCAGTACTTC. Amino acids: CASSPQGADQETQYF.

The chain joins TRBV27 to TRBJ2-1; possibly TRBD2 for D (5 bases). Trimming removed 0 bases at V and 6 bases at J, with 9 bases between. Germline loops: CDR1 MNHEY, CDR2 SMNVEV (reference sequence). The CDR3 loop spans 14 amino acids. CDR3 nucleotide sequence: TGTGCCAGCAGTTTATCGCTGAGGGCCAATGAGCAGTTCTTC. Translation gives CASSLSLRANEQFF.

The genes are TRBV4-3 and TRBJ1-1, with D uncertain. V dropped 0 bases and J dropped 6 bases, with 11 bases sitting between them. This CDR3 is built from 14 residues. Per the germline V gene, CDR1 is LGHNA and CDR2 is YSLEER. CDR3 sequence: CASSQDPTTAEAFF. The CDR3 coding sequence is TGCGCCAGCAGCCAAGATCCCACCACAGCTGAAGCTTTCTTT.

The J gene is TRBJ2-7, the V gene TRBV5-4; possibly TRBD1 for D (8 bases). The CDR3 spans 16 residues. The ends were cut back, 4 bases at V and 3 bases at J, with 20 bases in the middle. The germline V gene encodes CDR1 SGHNT and CDR2 YYREEE (reference sequence). This chain's CDR3 is CASSPRGGTGFYEQYF. In DNA, the CDR3 is TGTGCCAGCAGCCCAAGGGGGGGGACAGGATTCTACGAGCAGTACTTC.

A few counts support this clonotype. This chain joins TRBV6-6 and TRBJ1-1; D is undetermined. CDR3 length equals 14 residues. The germline V gene encodes CDR1 MNHNY and CDR2 SVGAGI (reference sequence). Trimming took off 7 bases at V and 0 bases at J, with 12 bases between the two ends. The CDR3 DNA is TGTGCCAGCACCTTCGGTGAGATGAACACTGAAGCTTTCTTT. This codes for CASTFGEMNTEAFF.

This clonotype was detected only a few times. This CDR3 reads CASEASRGGYTF. For the CDR3, the DNA is TGTGCCAGCGAAGCTTCCCGGGGGGGCTACACCTTC. This chain joins TRBV28 and TRBJ1-2; a weak D match, TRBD1 (5 bases). The CDR3 sequence is 12 residues long. The germline V and J ends were trimmed by 8 bases and 8 bases, with 15 bases remaining between them. CDR1 is MDHEN, CDR2 SYDVKM, per germline.

This clonotype was found a few times. The rearrangement joins TRBV20-1 to TRBJ1-2; D uncertain. This CDR3 region has 15 residues. In germline, CDR1 is DFQATT, CDR2 SNEGSKA (reference sequence). Trimming took 0 bases from V and 4 from J, leaving 15 bases between them. Here the CDR3 reads CSARDPLSDLYGYTF. CDR3 DNA sequence: TGCAGTGCTAGAGACCCCCTGAGTGATCTCTATGGCTACACCTTC.

CDR3 in amino acids: CASSYRTGDYGYTF. The CDR3 nucleotides are TGTGCCAGCAGTTACCGGACAGGGGACTATGGCTACACCTTC. This chain connects TRBV6-6 to TRBJ1-2, with 9 bases fitting TRBD1. Germline V gene lookup returns CDR1 MNHNY and CDR2 SVGAGI (reference sequence). Unmatched junction bases numbered 1, after V lost 2 bases and J lost 3 bases. CDR3 length: 14 residues.

This clonotype was seen a few times. This rearrangement joins TRBV5-5 to TRBJ2-1; no clear D gene. CDR3 size: 15 residues. CDR1 and CDR2 (germline): SGHKS, YYEKEE (reference sequence). Trimming left V 2 bases short and J 10 bases short, with 19 bases between. The CDR3 DNA sequence: TGTGCCAGCAGCTTCACTCGAAATCGGTGGCAGGAGCAGTTCTTC. Residues: CASSFTRNRWQEQFF.

The rearrangement links TRBV12-3 or TRBV12-4 to TRBJ1-3, with TRBD1 matching 9 bases. The CDR3 extends over 24 amino acids. V was pared by 4 bases and J by 2 bases, with 30 bases of the junction left unmatched. The DNA of the CDR3 is TGTGCCAGCAGTTCCCTCTATTATGGGGACAGGGTCATTAGGGGAATCCTGCCTGGAAACACCATATATTTT. Translation gives CASSSLYYGDRVIRGILPGNTIYF.

This clonotype came up a few times. This chain connects TRBV5-1 to TRBJ1-1, with D perhaps TRBD1 (6 bases). Deletions cut 4 bases from V and 0 bases from J, with 13 bases between. The V gene's germline CDR1 is SGHRS and CDR2 YFSETQ. The CDR3 is made up of 15 amino acids. DNA of the CDR3: TGCGCCAGCAGCGGGGGGGCGGCGATGAACACTGAAGCTTTCTTT. As protein: CASSGGAAMNTEAFF.

This clonotype turned up a few times. The chain employs TRBV6-2 or TRBV6-3 and TRBJ2-2; no clear D. V gave up 0 bases and J gave up 1 base, with 3 bases separating them. The germline V gene encodes CDR1 MNHEY and CDR2 SVGEGT. CDR3 length: 14 amino acids. The CDR3 loop reads CASSYSWNTGELFF. In DNA, the CDR3 is TGTGCCAGCAGTTACTCTTGGAACACCGGGGAGCTGTTTTTT.

The gene calls are TRBV9 and TRBJ1-1, with D possibly TRBD1 on 6 matching bases. V dropped 7 bases and J dropped 5 bases, with 15 bases sitting between them. Germline-derived CDR1 and CDR2 are SGDLS and YYNGEE. This CDR3 comprises 13 residues. The CDR3 nucleotides are TGTGCCAGCGGAAGGGAGGGGGGTACTGAAGCTTTCTTT. As protein: CASGREGGTEAFF.

Comment on this clonotype: Given a much more abundant clone one base away, this may be a read error. The chain combines TRBV18 with TRBJ2-7, with D perhaps being TRBD1 or TRBD2 (7 bases each). The CDR3 covers 16 residues. Germline values: CDR1 KGHSH, CDR2 LQKENI. Trimming pared 2 bases from V and 3 bases from J, leaving 17 bases between. The DNA of the CDR3 is TGTGCCAGCTCACCAGGGGCGACCAGGGGGGGCTACGAGCAGTACTTC. Protein product: CASSPGATRGGYEQYF.

V gene TRBV28 combines with J gene TRBJ2-3; 16 positions agree with TRBD2. The trim removed 4 bases at V and 2 bases at J, leaving 3 bases unmatched. This CDR3 is built from 17 residues. Looked up from germline, CDR1 is MDHEN and CDR2 is SYDVKM. The CDR3 here is CASSWGLAGGPTDTQYF. In DNA, the CDR3 is TGTGCCAGCAGTTGGGGACTAGCGGGGGGGCCCACAGATACGCAGTATTTT.